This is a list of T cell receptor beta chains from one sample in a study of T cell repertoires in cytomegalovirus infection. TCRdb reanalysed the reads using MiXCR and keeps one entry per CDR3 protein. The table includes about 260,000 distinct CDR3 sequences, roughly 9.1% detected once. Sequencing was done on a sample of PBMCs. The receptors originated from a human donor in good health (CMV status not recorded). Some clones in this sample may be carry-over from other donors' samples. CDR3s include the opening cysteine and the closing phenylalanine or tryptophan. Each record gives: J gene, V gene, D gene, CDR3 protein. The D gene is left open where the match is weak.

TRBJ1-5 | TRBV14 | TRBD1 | CASSQGGQGGQPQHF
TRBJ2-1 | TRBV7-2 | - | CASSLDGEQFF
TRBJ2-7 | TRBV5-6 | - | CASSQQTVYEQYF
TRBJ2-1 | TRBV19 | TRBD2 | CASSISGERYNEQFF
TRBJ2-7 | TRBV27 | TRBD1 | CASSLSFQGARPRAEQYF
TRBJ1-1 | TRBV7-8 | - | CASSLAVTVNTEAFF
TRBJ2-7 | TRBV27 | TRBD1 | CASSLTGQGSEQYF
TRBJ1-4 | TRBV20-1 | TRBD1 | CSARGHRDRDPQVNEKLFF
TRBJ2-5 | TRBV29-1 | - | CSVGMWTINQQETQYF
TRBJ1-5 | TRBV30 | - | CAWSSGGLPFSNQPQHF
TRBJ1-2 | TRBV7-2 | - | CASSLGGQLPSRGYTF
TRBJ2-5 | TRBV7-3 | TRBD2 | CASSFSSGAQTQYF
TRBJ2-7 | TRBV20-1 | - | CSASGVTSYEQYF
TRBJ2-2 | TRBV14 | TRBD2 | CASSQGPSGPYTGELFF
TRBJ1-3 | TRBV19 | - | CASRARGISSGNTIYF
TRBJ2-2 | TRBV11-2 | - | CASRLRGNTGELFF
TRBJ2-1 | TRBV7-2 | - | CASTQGSTGVWDNEQFF
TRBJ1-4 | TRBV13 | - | CASSGLERKLFF
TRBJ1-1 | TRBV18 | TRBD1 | CASSPRGQLTNTEAFF
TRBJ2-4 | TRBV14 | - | CASSQAGNIQYF
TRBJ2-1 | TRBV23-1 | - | CARITGTSYNEQFF
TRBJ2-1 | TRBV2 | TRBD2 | CASKLAGVHEQFF
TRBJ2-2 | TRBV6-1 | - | CASSPDVSSTGELFF
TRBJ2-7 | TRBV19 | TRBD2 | CASSTIAGTSYEQYF